Listed here are 17 T cell receptor beta chains from one sample, sequenced in a study of CD8 T cells in ankylosing spondylitis. MiXCR, applied by TCRdb to the 5' RACE reads, yields one record per CDR3 protein. The table shows nearly 350,000 distinct CDR3 sequences, with roughly 14% occurring only once. The sample taken for sequencing was blood, either unsorted or a sorted T cell fraction (not recorded which). The source of these receptors is a male donor with ankylosing spondylitis or in good health (not recorded which).

This clonotype was counted between two and nine times. This sequence joins TRBV20-1 and TRBJ2-7; 8 positions match TRBD1. The CDR3 runs 14 residues. Germline CDR1 DFQATT, CDR2 SNEGSKA (reference sequence). V shed 2 bases, J shed 5 bases, and the junction held 8 bases outside the gene matches. CDR3 loop: CSARRDRGSHEQYF. In DNA, the CDR3 is TGCAGTGCTAGACGTGACAGGGGATCACACGAGCAGTACTTC.

A few counts support this clonotype. This chain connects TRBV6-1 to TRBJ1-1; 7 bases agree with TRBD1. CDR3 length equals 15 residues. CDR1 is MNHNS and CDR2 is SASEGT in the germline V gene. The trim removed 6 bases at V and 0 bases at J, leaving 7 bases unmatched. CDR3 region: CASRDQGGMNTEAFF. The CDR3 bases are TGTGCCAGCAGGGACCAGGGGGGTATGAACACTGAAGCTTTCTTT.

The chain joins TRBV3-1 to TRBJ2-1; D not resolved. Trimming shortened V by 0 bases and J by 13 bases, and 19 bases separated the two germline ends. The V gene's germline CDR1 is LGHDT and CDR2 YNNKEL (reference sequence). This CDR3 has 15 residues. The CDR3 sequence: CASSQDLFDRGRQFF. CDR3 bases: TGTGCCAGCAGCCAAGATCTTTTTGACCGCGGACGTCAGTTCTTC.

In this sample, this clonotype turned up many times. This chain connects TRBV10-2 to TRBJ2-3, with 12 bases that match TRBD2. With V trimmed by 4 bases and J by 2 bases, 4 bases remained unmatched. This CDR3 region has 16 residues. From germline, CDR1 is WSHSY and CDR2 SAAADI. The CDR3, as DNA: TGCGCCAGCAGTGGCCGGACTAGCGGGGTCACAGATACGCAGTATTTT. Its protein product is CASSGRTSGVTDTQYF.

This clonotype has more than one count but fewer than ten. The chain has TRBV7-8 and TRBJ2-1, with 7 bases aligning to TRBD2. The CDR3 sequence is 17 residues long. The ends lost 5 bases at V and 2 bases at J; junction bases unmatched: 12. Germline V gives CDR1 SGHVS, CDR2 FQNEAQ. The CDR3 protein is CASSRAGDYQTYNEQFF. DNA of the CDR3: TGTGCCAGCAGCCGCGCCGGGGACTACCAGACCTACAATGAGCAGTTCTTC.

A single count supports this clonotype. V gene TRBV10-3 combines with J gene TRBJ2-5, with D uncertain. The CDR3 length is 14 residues. V lost 6 bases and J lost 4, with 15 bases in between. Germline V gene data show CDR1 as ENHRY and CDR2 as SYGVKD. This CDR3 reads CAISPGHSRETQYF. CDR3 sequence (DNA): TGTGCCATCAGCCCTGGGCACAGTAGAGAGACCCAGTACTTC.

The chain recombines TRBV28 with TRBJ1-5; tentative D call: TRBD1 (6 bases). V gave up 6 bases and J gave up 2 bases, with 14 bases separating them. The CDR3 length is 15 residues. Germline CDR1 is MDHEN and CDR2 is SYDVKM. CDR3 sequence (DNA): TGTGCCAGCAGGGCTCAGGGGCCCCGCAATCAGCCCCAGCATTTT. Translated: CASRAQGPRNQPQHF.

This clonotype was counted between two and nine times. V and J are TRBV27 and TRBJ1-2; TRBD1 agrees at 10 bases. V lost 2 bases, J lost 10 bases, and 19 bases stayed unmatched. This CDR3 is built from 18 residues. Germline CDR1 is MNHEY and CDR2 is SMNVEV (reference sequence). The CDR3 sequence: CASSLRLGPGTGEGYYTF. For the CDR3, the DNA is TGTGCCAGCAGTTTAAGGTTGGGCCCTGGGACAGGGGAAGGATACTACACCTTC.

The J gene is TRBJ2-5, the V gene TRBV7-9; 11 bases line up with TRBD2. Per the germline V gene, CDR1 is SEHNR and CDR2 is FQNEAQ (reference sequence). Trimming cost V 5 bases and J 4 bases; bases outside gene matches: 12. This CDR3 contains 17 residues. The CDR3, as DNA: TGTGCCAGCAGCCCTGGTGATAGCGGGGGGGCACGAGAGACCCAGTACTTC. Its protein is CASSPGDSGGARETQYF.

CDR3 protein: CASGPLGAEAFF. The CDR3 coding sequence is TGTGCCAGCGGCCCCCTAGGGGCTGAAGCTTTCTTT. The chain combines TRBV9 with TRBJ1-1; D might be TRBD1 (5 bases). Trimming took off 7 bases at V and 6 bases at J, with 13 bases between the two ends. Germline loops: CDR1 SGDLS, CDR2 YYNGEE. The CDR3 length is 12 residues.

The chain uses TRBV4-1 and TRBJ2-5; D is unresolved. This CDR3 spans 15 amino acids. V lost 5 bases, J lost 5 bases, and 18 bases lay in between. CDR1 and CDR2 (germline): MGHRA, YSYEKL. CDR3 loop: CASSYRPLARETQYF. The CDR3 region has the DNA TGCGCCAGCAGCTACCGACCCTTAGCACGGGAGACCCAGTACTTC.

This clonotype has more than one count but fewer than ten. V gene TRBV12-3 or TRBV12-4 combines with J gene TRBJ2-3; 8 bases fit TRBD2. J gave up 5 bases and V 3 bases, and 7 bases lay outside the gene matches. This CDR3 spans 15 amino acids. CDR3 DNA sequence: TGTGCCAGCAGTTTTACGGGAGGGGGTGGAGATACGCAGTATTTT. The encoded protein is CASSFTGGGGDTQYF.

This clonotype was seen more than once but under ten times. The rearrangement joins TRBV20-1 to TRBJ2-1, with D maybe TRBD1 (5 bases). Germline loops: CDR1 DFQATT, CDR2 SNEGSKA (reference sequence). The CDR3 loop spans 11 amino acids. The ends were cut back, 6 bases at V and 8 bases at J, with 11 bases in the middle. CDR3 nucleotides: TGCAGTGCGGGGCAGGCCCATGAGCAGTTCTTC. Amino acid sequence: CSAGQAHEQFF.

This clonotype appeared a few times. The chain links TRBV5-1 to TRBJ1-2; the match to TRBD1 covers 8 bases. Germline CDR1 and CDR2: SGHRS and YFSETQ. CDR3 length: 14 residues. V lost 6 bases and J lost 4; bases outside the gene matches: 8. The CDR3 sequence: CASTEQGGGYGYTF. The CDR3 DNA is TGCGCCAGCACCGAACAGGGGGGTGGCTATGGCTACACCTTC.

The rearrangement links TRBV7-9 to TRBJ1-1; tentatively, D is TRBD1 (5 bases). The CDR3 runs 14 residues. Trimming pared 6 bases from V and 1 base from J, leaving 12 bases between. Per germline, CDR1 SEHNR and CDR2 FQNEAQ (reference sequence). In DNA, the CDR3 is TGTGCCAGCAGACAGACAGAGGGGAACACTGAAGCTTTCTTT. This gives the protein CASRQTEGNTEAFF.

DNA of the CDR3: TGTGCCAGCCCACTAGAAAAGCGGGAGGCTGGAGAAGAGACCCAGTACTTC. This sequence encodes CASPLEKREAGEETQYF. This chain connects TRBV25-1 to TRBJ2-5, with 9 bases identical to TRBD2. Germline CDR1 and CDR2: MGHDK and SYGVNS. Trimming took 8 bases from V and 3 from J; bases not matched to a gene: 16. This CDR3 contains 17 residues.

This clonotype was counted between two and nine times. V gene TRBV12-3 or TRBV12-4 combines with J gene TRBJ2-1; 10 nucleotides line up with TRBD2. This CDR3 is 14 amino acids long. J was trimmed by 9 bases and V by 7 bases; bases with no gene match: 9. CDR3: CASNNLAGVGEQFF. As DNA, the CDR3 is TGTGCCAGCAACAATCTAGCGGGAGTGGGTGAGCAGTTCTTC.